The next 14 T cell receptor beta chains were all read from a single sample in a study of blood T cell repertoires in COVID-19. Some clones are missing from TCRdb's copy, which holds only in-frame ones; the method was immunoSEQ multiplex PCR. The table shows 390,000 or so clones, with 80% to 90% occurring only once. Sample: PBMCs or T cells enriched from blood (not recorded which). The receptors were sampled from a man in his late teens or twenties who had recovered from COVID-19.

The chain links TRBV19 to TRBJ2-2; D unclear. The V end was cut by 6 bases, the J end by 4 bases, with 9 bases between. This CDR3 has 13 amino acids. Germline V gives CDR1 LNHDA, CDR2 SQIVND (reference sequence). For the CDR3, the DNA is TGTGCCAGTAGCTTGGGCCTCACCGGGGAGCTGTTTTTT. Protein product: CASSLGLTGELFF.

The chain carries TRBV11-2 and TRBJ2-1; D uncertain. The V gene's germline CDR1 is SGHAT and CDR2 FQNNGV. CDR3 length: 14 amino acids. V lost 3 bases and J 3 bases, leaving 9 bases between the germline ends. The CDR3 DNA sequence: TGTGCCAGCAGCTTTGTTAGTGTCTACAATGAGCAGTTCTTC. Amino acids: CASSFVSVYNEQFF.

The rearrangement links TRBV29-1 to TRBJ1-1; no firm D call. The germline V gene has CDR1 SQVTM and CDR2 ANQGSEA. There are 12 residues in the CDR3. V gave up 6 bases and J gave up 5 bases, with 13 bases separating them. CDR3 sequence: CSVDSGGTEAFF. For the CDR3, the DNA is TGCAGCGTGGACTCCGGTGGGACTGAAGCTTTCTTT.

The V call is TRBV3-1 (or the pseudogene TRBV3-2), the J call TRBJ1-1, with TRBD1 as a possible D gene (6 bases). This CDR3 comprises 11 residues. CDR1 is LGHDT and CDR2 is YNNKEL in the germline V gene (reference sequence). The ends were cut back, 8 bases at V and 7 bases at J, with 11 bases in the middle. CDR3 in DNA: TGTGCCAGCGGACAGCGTTATGAAGCTTTCTTT. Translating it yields CASGQRYEAFF.

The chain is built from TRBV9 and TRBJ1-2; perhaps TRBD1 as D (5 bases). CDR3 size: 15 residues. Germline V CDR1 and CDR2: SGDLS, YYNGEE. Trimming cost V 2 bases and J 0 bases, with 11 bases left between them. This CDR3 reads CASSVAGSANYGYTF. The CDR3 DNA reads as TGTGCCAGCAGCGTTGCAGGGTCAGCTAACTATGGCTACACCTTC.

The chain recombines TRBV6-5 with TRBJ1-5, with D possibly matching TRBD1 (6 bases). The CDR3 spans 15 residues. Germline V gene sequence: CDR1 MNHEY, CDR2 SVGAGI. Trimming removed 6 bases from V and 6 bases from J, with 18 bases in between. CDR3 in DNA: TGTGCCAGCAGCCTGGGGGCCGATCCAGGTCAGCCCCAGCATTTT. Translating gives CASSLGADPGQPQHF.

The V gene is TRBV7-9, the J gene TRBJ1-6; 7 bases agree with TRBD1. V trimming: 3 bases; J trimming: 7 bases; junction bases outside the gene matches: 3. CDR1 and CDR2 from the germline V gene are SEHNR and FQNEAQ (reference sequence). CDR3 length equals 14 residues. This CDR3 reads CASSLGTANSPLHF. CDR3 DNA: TGTGCCAGCAGCTTGGGGACAGCCAATTCACCCCTCCACTTT.

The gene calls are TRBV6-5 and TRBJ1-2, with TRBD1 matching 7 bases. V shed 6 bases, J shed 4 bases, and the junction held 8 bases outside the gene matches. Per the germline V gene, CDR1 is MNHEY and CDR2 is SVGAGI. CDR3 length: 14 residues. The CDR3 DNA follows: TGTGCCAGCAGCTTACAGGGGAATACCTATGGCTACACCTTC. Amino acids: CASSLQGNTYGYTF.

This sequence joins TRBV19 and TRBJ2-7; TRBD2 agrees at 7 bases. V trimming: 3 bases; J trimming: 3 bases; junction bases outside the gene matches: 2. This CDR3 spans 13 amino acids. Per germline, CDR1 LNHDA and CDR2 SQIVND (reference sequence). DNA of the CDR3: TGTGCCAGTAGTATGCGGGGGTTCTACGAGCAGTACTTC. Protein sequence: CASSMRGFYEQYF.

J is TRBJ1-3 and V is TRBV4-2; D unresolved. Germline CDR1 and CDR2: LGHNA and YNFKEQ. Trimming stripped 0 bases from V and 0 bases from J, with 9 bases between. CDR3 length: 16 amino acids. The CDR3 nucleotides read TGTGCCAGCAGCCAAGATGACACCAGCTCTGGAAACACCATATATTTT. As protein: CASSQDDTSSGNTIYF.

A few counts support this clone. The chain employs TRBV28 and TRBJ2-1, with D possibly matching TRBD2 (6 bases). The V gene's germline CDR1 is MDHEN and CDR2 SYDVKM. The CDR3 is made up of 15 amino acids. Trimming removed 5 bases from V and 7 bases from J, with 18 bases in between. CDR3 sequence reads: CASSPPGTLGNEQFF. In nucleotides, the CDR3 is TGTGCCAGCAGTCCGCCCGGGACTTTGGGGAATGAGCAGTTCTTC.

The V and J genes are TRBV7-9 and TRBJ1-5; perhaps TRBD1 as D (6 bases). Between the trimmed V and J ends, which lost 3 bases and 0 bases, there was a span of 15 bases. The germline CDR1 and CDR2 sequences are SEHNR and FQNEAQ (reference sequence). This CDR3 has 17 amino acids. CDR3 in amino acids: CASSFIDRSDSNQPQHF. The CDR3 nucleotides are TGTGCCAGCAGCTTCATCGACAGGAGTGATAGCAATCAGCCCCAGCATTTT.

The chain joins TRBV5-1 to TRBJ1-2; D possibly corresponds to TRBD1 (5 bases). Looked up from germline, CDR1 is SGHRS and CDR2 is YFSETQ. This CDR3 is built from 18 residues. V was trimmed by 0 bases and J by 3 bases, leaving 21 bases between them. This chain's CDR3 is CASSLGRGLALNDYGYTF. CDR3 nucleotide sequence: TGCGCCAGCAGCTTGGGTCGGGGGTTAGCCCTTAACGACTATGGCTACACCTTC.

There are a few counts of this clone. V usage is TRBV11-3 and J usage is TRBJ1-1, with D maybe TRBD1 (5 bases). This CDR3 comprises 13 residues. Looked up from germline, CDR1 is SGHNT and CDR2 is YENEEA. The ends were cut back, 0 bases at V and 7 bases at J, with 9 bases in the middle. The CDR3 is CASSLDGQGEAFF. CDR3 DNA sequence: TGTGCCAGCAGCTTAGATGGCCAGGGTGAAGCTTTCTTT. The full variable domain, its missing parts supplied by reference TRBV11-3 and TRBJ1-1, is EAGVVQSPRYKIIEKKQPVAFWCNPISGHNTLYWYLQNLGQGPELLIRYENEEAVDDSQLPKDRFSAERLKGVDSTLKIQPAELGDSAVYLCASSLDGQGEAFFGQGTRLTVV.